This T cell receptor (beta chain) is from a study of memory CD4+ T cells and cytomegalovirus serostatus. There are 15 residues in the CDR3. Trimming cost V 1 base and J 2 bases; bases outside gene matches: 3. Germline lookup yields CDR1 KGHSH and CDR2 LQKENI. Sequencing used immunoSEQ multiplex PCR; TCRdb keeps in-frame clones, though not all of them. The sample lists approximately 92,000 clones, roughly 80% occurring once. The sort gate was single viable CD3+CD4+CD8-CD45RO+ cells for memory CD4+ T cells. Sequenced: memory CD4+ T cells from blood. The TCR originated in an adult in good health and CMV-seropositive. The V call is TRBV18, the J call TRBJ2-7; 9 nucleotides line up with TRBD1. CDR3 DNA sequence: TGTGCCAGCTCACCACTGACAGGGGGTCCCTACGAGCAGTACTTC. Amino acid sequence: CASSPLTGGPYEQYF.